These 18 T cell receptor beta chains share one sample of origin, sequenced in a study of blood T cell repertoires in COVID-19. Method: immunoSEQ multiplex PCR; TCRdb's copy keeps in-frame clones and lacks some. Of a few hundred thousand clones listed, 89% are singletons. The sample comprised peripheral blood. The receptors derive from a man aged 35-49 years with acute or convalescent COVID-19.

This clone came up once. In DNA, the CDR3 is TGCGCCAGCAGCTTGATCGGGGTCCCCTACGAGCAGTACTTC. This encodes CASSLIGVPYEQYF. The chain combines TRBV5-1 with TRBJ2-7; D is perhaps TRBD2 (5 bases). The CDR3 is made up of 14 amino acids. V was pared by 1 base and J by 2 bases, with 10 bases between. From germline, CDR1 is SGHRS and CDR2 YFSETQ.

This clone was seen ten or more times. This chain connects TRBV4-1 to TRBJ2-7; 11 bases fit TRBD2. V was clipped by 3 bases and J by 3 bases; unmatched bases: 7. Germline CDR1 MGHRA, CDR2 YSYEKL. There are 16 residues in the CDR3. CDR3 loop: CASSQGSGGGFYEQYF. DNA of the CDR3: TGCGCCAGCAGCCAGGGTAGCGGGGGGGGCTTCTACGAGCAGTACTTC.

This sequence joins TRBV6-5 and TRBJ1-1; D not certain. Looked up from germline, CDR1 is MNHEY and CDR2 is SVGAGI. Trimming pared 5 bases from V and 1 base from J, leaving 8 bases between. The CDR3 is 13 residues long. In nucleotides, the CDR3 is TGTGCCAGCAGTACCACACGGAACACTGAAGCTTTCTTT. This codes for CASSTTRNTEAFF.

The rearrangement links TRBV5-1 to TRBJ1-1; D perhaps matches TRBD1 (6 bases). Trimming left V 2 bases short and J 5 bases short, with 16 bases between. The germline V gene has CDR1 SGHRS and CDR2 YFSETQ. The CDR3 is made up of 15 amino acids. CDR3 region: CASSFFIRGHTEAFF. The CDR3 DNA reads as TGCGCCAGCAGCTTCTTTATCCGGGGACATACTGAAGCTTTCTTT.

This clone was observed a single time. This rearrangement joins TRBV15 to TRBJ2-1; 11 bases line up with TRBD2. V lost 4 bases to trimming and J lost 2 bases; unmatched junction nucleotides: 7. The germline V gene has CDR1 LNHNV and CDR2 YYDKDF (reference sequence). The CDR3 is made up of 17 amino acids. CDR3 bases: TGTGCCACCAGCACCCAAGGGACTAGCGGAGCCTACAATGAGCAGTTCTTC. Translated, it gives CATSTQGTSGAYNEQFF.

The chain has TRBV4-3 and TRBJ1-2; D unresolved. Looked up from germline, CDR1 is LGHNA and CDR2 is YSLEER. The length of the CDR3 is 12 residues. V was clipped by 0 bases and J by 8 bases, with 7 bases between them. CDR3 amino acids: CASSQDGEGYTF. The CDR3 DNA sequence: TGCGCCAGCAGCCAAGATGGGGAGGGCTACACCTTC.

The rearrangement links TRBV30 to TRBJ2-1; 10 bases agree with TRBD2. The J segment lost 3 bases and the V segment lost 0 bases, leaving 5 bases of the junction unmatched. Germline lookup yields CDR1 GTSNPN and CDR2 SVGIG (reference sequence). This CDR3 contains 16 residues. The CDR3 sequence is CAWSVGSGRFYNEQFF. CDR3 nucleotides: TGTGCCTGGAGTGTGGGTAGCGGGAGGTTCTACAATGAGCAGTTCTTC.

Turning to this clone: Distinct nucleotide sequences in the sample also encode this CDR3. J is TRBJ2-7 and V is TRBV12-3 or TRBV12-4, with D unresolved. The CDR3 extends over 12 amino acids. The ends were cut back, 4 bases at V and 3 bases at J, with 7 bases in the middle. This CDR3 is CASSSGLYEQYF. As DNA, the CDR3 is TGTGCCAGCAGTTCAGGCCTCTACGAGCAGTACTTC.

V and J are TRBV4-1 and TRBJ1-5, with D unclear. This CDR3 has 18 residues. Trimming pared 2 bases from V and 4 bases from J, leaving 21 bases between. Germline loops: CDR1 MGHRA, CDR2 YSYEKL. CDR3 protein: CASSQRTITAGWNQPQHF. The CDR3 DNA reads TGCGCCAGCAGCCAACGTACCATCACAGCGGGGTGGAATCAGCCCCAGCATTTT.

The genes are TRBV5-1 and TRBJ2-7; TRBD2 matches 12 bases. From germline, CDR1 is SGHRS and CDR2 YFSETQ. This CDR3 contains 16 residues. J gave up 2 bases and V 0 bases, and 3 bases lay outside the gene matches. The CDR3 region has the DNA TGCGCCAGCAGCTTGGTGCGACTAGCGGGAGCCTACGAGCAGTACTTC. Amino acid sequence: CASSLVRLAGAYEQYF.

The J gene is TRBJ2-1, the V gene TRBV11-3, with TRBD2 matching 11 bases. The CDR3 consists of 18 residues. Germline values: CDR1 SGHNT, CDR2 YENEEA. With V trimmed by 1 base and J by 7 bases, 12 bases remained unmatched. CDR3 loop: CASSLAPLAGGTGNEQFF. Here the CDR3 DNA reads TGTGCCAGCAGCTTAGCCCCCCTAGCGGGAGGTACAGGAAATGAGCAGTTCTTC. The full variable domain, in which reference TRBV11-3 and TRBJ2-1 provide the parts outside the CDR3, is EAGVVQSPRYKIIEKKQPVAFWCNPISGHNTLYWYLQNLGQGPELLIRYENEEAVDDSQLPKDRFSAERLKGVDSTLKIQPAELGDSAVYLCASSLAPLAGGTGNEQFFGPGTRLTVL.

The chain combines TRBV4-1 with TRBJ2-7; 8 nucleotides agree with TRBD1. CDR1 and CDR2 (germline): MGHRA, YSYEKL. The CDR3 covers 16 residues. The V gene end was trimmed by 4 bases and the J gene end by 5 bases; junction bases not matched to a gene: 13. The CDR3 here is CASSLRQGQATNEQYF. CDR3 in DNA: TGCGCCAGCAGCCTACGGCAGGGACAGGCTACCAACGAGCAGTACTTC.

This clone was counted a single time. The chain joins TRBV9 to TRBJ2-2, with D possibly TRBD2 on 5 matching bases. Germline assignment: CDR1 SGDLS and CDR2 YYNGEE. V lost 4 bases and J lost 2, with 18 bases in between. The CDR3 loop spans 17 amino acids. This CDR3 reads CASSSTYSEGNTGELFF. CDR3 in DNA: TGTGCCAGCAGCTCAACTTACAGCGAGGGTAACACCGGGGAGCTGTTTTTT. Together with reference TRBV9 and TRBJ2-2, the CDR3 gives the full variable domain: DSGVTQTPKHLITATGQRVTLRCSPRSGDLSVYWYQQSLDQGLQFLIQYYNGEERAKGNILERFSAQQFPDLHSELNLSSLELGDSALYFCASSSTYSEGNTGELFFGEGSRLTVL.

In DNA form, the CDR3 reads TGTGCCAGCAGTCACGCCCCTCAGCGGGGGAACACCGGGGAGCTGTTTTTT. Protein sequence: CASSHAPQRGNTGELFF. The chain is built from TRBV6-6 and TRBJ2-2, with 7 bases fitting TRBD2. Germline trimming cut 5 bases from V and 1 base from J; bases unmatched to any gene: 10. CDR3 length equals 17 residues. Per germline, CDR1 MNHNY and CDR2 SVGAGI (reference sequence).

On this clone itself: The sample has other DNA sequences that encode this CDR3 too. The V and J genes are TRBV4-2 and TRBJ1-1; D is unclear. CDR1 is LGHNA, CDR2 YNFKEQ, per germline. Trimming removed 1 base from V and 2 bases from J, with 11 bases in between. The CDR3 has 15 residues. This CDR3 is CASSQVQGVNTEAFF. The CDR3 region has the DNA TGTGCCAGCAGCCAAGTACAAGGAGTAAACACTGAAGCTTTCTTT.

The gene calls are TRBV27 and TRBJ2-7; D ambiguous. Germline V gene lookup returns CDR1 MNHEY and CDR2 SMNVEV (reference sequence). The CDR3 contains 14 residues. Trimming stripped 0 bases from V and 0 bases from J, with 6 bases between. CDR3: CASSLSRNSYEQYF. The DNA for the CDR3 is TGTGCCAGCAGTTTATCGAGAAACTCCTACGAGCAGTACTTC.

This chain uses TRBV14 with TRBJ2-6; tentatively, D is TRBD1 (6 bases). Between the trimmed V and J ends, which lost 0 bases and 5 bases, there was a span of 14 bases. The CDR3 totals 17 residues. Germline V CDR1 and CDR2: SGHDN, FVKESK. The CDR3 here is CASSQEGAPGWANVLTF. In nucleotides, the CDR3 is TGTGCCAGCAGCCAAGAGGGGGCTCCTGGGTGGGCCAACGTCCTGACTTTC.

This rearrangement joins TRBV6-2 or TRBV6-3 to TRBJ2-1, with D possibly TRBD2 on 7 matching bases. This CDR3 spans 14 amino acids. Trimming removed 4 bases from V and 3 bases from J, with 10 bases in between. The germline CDR1 and CDR2 sequences are MNHEY and SVGEGT. CDR3 in DNA: TGTGCCAGCAGTTTGGGGGGGCTCTACAATGAGCAGTTCTTC. Its protein product is CASSLGGLYNEQFF.